This T cell receptor beta chain was identified in a study of patients and donors after allogeneic stem cell transplantation. A single record per CDR3 protein comes from TCRdb applying MiXCR to the RT-PCR reads. The sample gives about a million distinct CDR3 sequences, roughly 17% of which show up once; under 6.5% is in the top ten. This clonotype has more than one count but fewer than ten. Material: blood, either unsorted or a sorted T cell fraction (not recorded which). This TCR derives from a human donor who was either an allogeneic HSCT recipient or a stem cell or donor lymphocyte infusion donor (not recorded which). It is not recorded whose cells these are; they may come from a transplant donor.

CDR3 loop: CATSRDRANIQYF. CDR3 DNA sequence: TGTGCCACGTCCCGGGACAGGGCAAACATTCAGTACTTC. The V call is TRBV6-2 or TRBV6-3, the J call TRBJ2-4; TRBD1 matches at 9 bases. The V gene end was trimmed by 10 bases and the J gene end by 6 bases; junction bases not matched to a gene: 7. The CDR3 is made up of 13 amino acids. Germline-derived CDR1 and CDR2 are MNHEY and SVGEGT.